This TCR beta chain stems from a study of blood T cell repertoires in COVID-19. This clone was recorded a few times. The CDR3 runs 20 residues. Germline V lookup: CDR1 SGHRS, CDR2 YFSETQ. V lost 2 bases, J lost 0 bases, and 16 bases stayed unmatched. Sequencing used immunoSEQ multiplex PCR; TCRdb keeps in-frame clones, though not all of them. Of 250,000 to 350,000 clones listed, about 90% are singletons. This rearrangement joins TRBV5-1 to TRBJ1-5; TRBD1 matches at 8 bases. The sample comprised PBMCs or T cells enriched from blood (not recorded which). This receptor was identified in a young woman with acute COVID-19. The CDR3 loop is CASSLGDSGTGFYSNQPQHF. CDR3 bases: TGCGCCAGCAGCTTAGGGGACTCCGGGACAGGCTTTTATAGCAATCAGCCCCAGCATTTT.